Below, 9 T cell receptor beta chains from the same sample are listed, as sequenced in a study of blood T cell repertoires in COVID-19. Assay used: immunoSEQ multiplex PCR; TCRdb lists only in-frame clones, some missing. Found here are roughly 200,000 clones, roughly 76% of them singletons; the top ten hold about 9%. The sequencing input was peripheral blood. The source is a woman between 50 and 59 years old with active or convalescent COVID-19.

The J gene is TRBJ2-1, the V gene TRBV15; 9 nucleotides line up with TRBD2. Germline V lookup: CDR1 LNHNV, CDR2 YYDKDF (reference sequence). This CDR3 is built from 17 residues. V trimming: 1 base; J trimming: 0 bases; junction bases outside the gene matches: 4. The CDR3 nucleotides are TGTGCCACCAGCAGAGGGACTAGCGCCAGCTCCTACAATGAGCAGTTCTTC. Its translation is CATSRGTSASSYNEQFF.

The rearrangement joins TRBV27 to TRBJ1-5; D ambiguous. CDR3 size: 14 residues. The V end was cut by 2 bases, the J end by 5 bases, with 10 bases between. CDR1 MNHEY and CDR2 SMNVEV come from the germline V gene (reference sequence). This chain's CDR3 is CASSLREGYQPQHF. DNA for the CDR3: TGTGCCAGCAGTTTAAGAGAGGGATATCAGCCCCAGCATTTT.

The rearrangement uses TRBV4-2 and TRBJ2-5, with 12 nucleotides matching TRBD2. The V gene's germline CDR1 is LGHNA and CDR2 YNFKEQ. The J segment lost 4 bases and the V segment lost 3 bases, leaving 15 bases of the junction unmatched. This CDR3 has 19 residues. The CDR3 loop is CASSQPSSGGAGGGETQYF. Here the CDR3 DNA reads TGTGCCAGCAGCCAGCCCTCTAGCGGGGGGGCCGGGGGTGGAGAGACCCAGTACTTC.

The gene calls are TRBV9 and TRBJ1-3, with D possibly matching TRBD1 (5 bases). The CDR3 runs 13 residues. CDR1 is SGDLS, CDR2 YYNGEE, per germline. Trimming pared 3 bases from V and 4 bases from J, leaving 8 bases between. The CDR3 protein is CASSADIGNTIYF. The CDR3 bases are TGTGCCAGCAGCGCGGACATAGGAAACACCATATATTTT.

V and J are TRBV4-3 and TRBJ2-7, with 11 bases that match TRBD2. This CDR3 contains 15 residues. With 5 bases clipped from V and 2 bases from J, the junction kept 5 bases outside the gene matches. Germline V gene data show CDR1 as LGHNA and CDR2 as YSLEER. The CDR3 DNA is TGCGCCAGCAGCGCCAGGACTAGCGGGCCCTACGAGCAGTACTTC. Translated: CASSARTSGPYEQYF.

The genes are TRBV3-1 (or the pseudogene TRBV3-2) and TRBJ2-7; D ambiguous. Trimming took 4 bases from V and 2 from J, leaving 9 bases between them. CDR3 length: 13 residues. Germline loops: CDR1 LGHDT, CDR2 YNNKEL (reference sequence). CDR3 sequence reads: CASSPGRAYEQYF. As DNA, the CDR3 is TGTGCCAGCAGCCCTGGCCGGGCCTACGAGCAGTACTTC.

The V call is TRBV11-3, the J call TRBJ2-2, with 7 bases fitting TRBD1. Germline V gene sequence: CDR1 SGHNT, CDR2 YENEEA. V trimming: 6 bases; J trimming: 0 bases; junction bases outside the gene matches: 1. This CDR3 spans 14 amino acids. The CDR3 region has the DNA TGTGCCAGCAGTCAGGGGGCGAACACCGGGGAGCTGTTTTTT. It translates to CASSQGANTGELFF.

The CDR3 sequence: CASEPHGTPRGGYTF. In DNA form, the CDR3 reads TGTGCCAGCGAGCCCCACGGGACACCCAGGGGTGGCTACACCTTC. The chain couples TRBV28 to TRBJ1-2, with D perhaps matching TRBD1 (6 bases). There are 15 residues in the CDR3. Trimming cost V 8 bases and J 7 bases, with 23 bases left between them. From germline, CDR1 is MDHEN and CDR2 SYDVKM.

V usage is TRBV10-1 and J usage is TRBJ2-1; 13 nucleotides match TRBD2. The trim removed 5 bases at V and 3 bases at J, leaving 13 bases unmatched. Germline V gene lookup returns CDR1 WNHNN and CDR2 SYGVQD (reference sequence). This CDR3 spans 19 amino acids. DNA of the CDR3: TGCGCCAGCAGTCCCTACTCATACGGACTAGCGGGAGACTACAATGAGCAGTTCTTC. Translation: CASSPYSYGLAGDYNEQFF.